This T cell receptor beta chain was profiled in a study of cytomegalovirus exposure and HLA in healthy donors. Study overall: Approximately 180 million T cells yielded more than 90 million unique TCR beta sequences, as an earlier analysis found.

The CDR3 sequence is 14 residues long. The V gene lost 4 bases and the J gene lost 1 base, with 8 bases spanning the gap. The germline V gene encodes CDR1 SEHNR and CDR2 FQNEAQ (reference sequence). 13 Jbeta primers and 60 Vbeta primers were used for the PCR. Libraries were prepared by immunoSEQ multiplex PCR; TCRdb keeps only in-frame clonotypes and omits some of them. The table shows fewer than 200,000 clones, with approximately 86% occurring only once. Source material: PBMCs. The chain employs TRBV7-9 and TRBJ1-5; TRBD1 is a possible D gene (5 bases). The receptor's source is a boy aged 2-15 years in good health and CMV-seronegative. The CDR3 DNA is TGTGCCAGCAGCTCCCGGGGGAGCAATCAGCCCCAGCATTTT. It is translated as CASSSRGSNQPQHF.